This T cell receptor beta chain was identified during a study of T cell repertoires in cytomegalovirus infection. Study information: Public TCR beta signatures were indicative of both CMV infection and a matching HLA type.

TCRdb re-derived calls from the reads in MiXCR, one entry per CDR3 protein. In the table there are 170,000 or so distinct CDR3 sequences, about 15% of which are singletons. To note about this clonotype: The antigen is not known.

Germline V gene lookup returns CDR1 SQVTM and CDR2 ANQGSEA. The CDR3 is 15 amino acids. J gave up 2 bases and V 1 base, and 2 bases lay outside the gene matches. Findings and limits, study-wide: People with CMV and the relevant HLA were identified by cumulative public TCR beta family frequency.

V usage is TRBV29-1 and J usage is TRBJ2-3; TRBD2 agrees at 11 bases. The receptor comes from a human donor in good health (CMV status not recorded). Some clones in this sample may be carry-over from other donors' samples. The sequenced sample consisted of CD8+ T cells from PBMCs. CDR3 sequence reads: CSVEGLAGNTDTQYF. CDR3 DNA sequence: TGCAGCGTTGAAGGACTAGCGGGAAACACAGATACGCAGTATTTT.